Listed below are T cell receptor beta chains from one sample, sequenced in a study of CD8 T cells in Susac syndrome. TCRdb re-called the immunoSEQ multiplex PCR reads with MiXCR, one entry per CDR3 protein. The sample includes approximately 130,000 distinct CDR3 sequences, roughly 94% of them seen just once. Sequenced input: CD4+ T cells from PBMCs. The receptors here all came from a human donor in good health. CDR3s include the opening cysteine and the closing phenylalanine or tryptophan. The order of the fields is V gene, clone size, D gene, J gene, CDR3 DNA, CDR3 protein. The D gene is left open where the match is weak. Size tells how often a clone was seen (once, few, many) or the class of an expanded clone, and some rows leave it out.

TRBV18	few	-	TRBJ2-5	TGTGCCAGCTCACCAGGGCTGGGTCGAGAGACCCAGTACTTC	CASSPGLGRETQYF
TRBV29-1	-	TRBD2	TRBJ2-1	TGCAGCGGCGGACTAGCGGGAGTAGGGAGGGACAATGAGCAGTTCTTC	CSGGLAGVGRDNEQFF
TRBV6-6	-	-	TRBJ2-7	TGTGCCAGCAGTGCGGACGGTTACTCCTACGAGCAGTACTTC	CASSADGYSYEQYF
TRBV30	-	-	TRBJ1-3	TGTGCCTGGAGTGTTGGAGGAAACACCATATATTTT	CAWSVGGNTIYF
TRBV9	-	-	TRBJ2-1	TGTGCCAGCAGCCCTAGTGGGGGGAGATTCTACAATGAGCAGTTCTTC	CASSPSGGRFYNEQFF
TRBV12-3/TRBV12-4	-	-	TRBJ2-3	TGTGCCAGCAGTAGACGCACAGATACGCAGTATTTT	CASSRRTDTQYF
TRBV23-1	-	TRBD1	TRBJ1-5	TGCGCCAGCAGAGTTCCCCCGCGGACAGGGGGCAGTTATAGCAATCAGCCCCAGCATTTT	CASRVPPRTGGSYSNQPQHF
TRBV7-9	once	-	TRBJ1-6	TGTGCCAGCAGCTTATCACGAAGGGGCTATAATTCACCCCTCCACTTT	CASSLSRRGYNSPLHF
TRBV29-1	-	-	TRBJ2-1	TGCAGCGTTGAAATTAGAATAGGTGAGCAGTTCTTC	CSVEIRIGEQFF
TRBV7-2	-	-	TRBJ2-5	TGTGCCAGCAGCTTAGAGGGCCAGCTTGGGTCCCAGTACTTC	CASSLEGQLGSQYF
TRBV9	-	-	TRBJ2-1	TGTGCCAGCAGCGTTGGATTAGCGGCGAGCTCCTACAATGAGCAGTTCTTC	CASSVGLAASSYNEQFF
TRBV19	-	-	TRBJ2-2	TGTGCCAGTAGTATAGGGCAGGTAAACACCGGGGAGCTGTTTTTT	CASSIGQVNTGELFF
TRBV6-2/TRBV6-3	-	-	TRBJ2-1	TGTGCCAGCAGTCGGACCAACTACAATGAGCAGTTCTTC	CASSRTNYNEQFF
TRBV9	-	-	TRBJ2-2	TGTGCCAGCAGCGTAAAAGATGGCACCGGGGAGCTGTTTTTT	CASSVKDGTGELFF
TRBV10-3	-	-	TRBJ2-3	TGTGCCATCAGTGAGTGGGGGAGCACAGATACGCAGTATTTT	CAISEWGSTDTQYF